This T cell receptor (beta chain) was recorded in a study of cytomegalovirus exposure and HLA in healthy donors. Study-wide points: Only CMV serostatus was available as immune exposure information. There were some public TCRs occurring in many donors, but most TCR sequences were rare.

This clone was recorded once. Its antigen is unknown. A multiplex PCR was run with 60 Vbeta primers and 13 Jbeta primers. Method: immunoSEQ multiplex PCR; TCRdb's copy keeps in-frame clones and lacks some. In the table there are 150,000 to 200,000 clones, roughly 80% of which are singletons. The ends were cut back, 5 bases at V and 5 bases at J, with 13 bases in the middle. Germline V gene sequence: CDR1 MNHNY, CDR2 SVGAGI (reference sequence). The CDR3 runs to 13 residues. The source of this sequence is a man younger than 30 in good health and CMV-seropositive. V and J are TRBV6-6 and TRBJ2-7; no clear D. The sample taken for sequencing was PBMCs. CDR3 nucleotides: TGTGCCAGCAGTCCCAGTTTTACGCACGAGCAGTACTTC. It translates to CASSPSFTHEQYF.